These 2 T cell receptor beta chains were sequenced from one sample in a study of identical twins. TCRdb re-called the 5' RACE reads with MiXCR, one entry per CDR3 protein. This sample has nearly 900,000 distinct CDR3 sequences; more than 9% occur once, and the top ten carry around 1.6%. This sample also appeared in a second study, on yellow fever vaccine responses in identical twins.

The sample consisted of PBMCs. All receptors derive from a woman aged 18-30 years in good health.

Many counts were recorded for this clonotype. The chain uses TRBV2 and TRBJ2-3, with TRBD2 identical over 7 bases. With 5 bases clipped from V and 10 bases from J, the junction kept 15 bases outside the gene matches. Germline lookup yields CDR1 SNHLY and CDR2 FYNNEI. This CDR3 is 15 amino acids long. The CDR3 loop is CASSPVTSRPFSQYF. CDR3 nucleotides: TGTGCCAGCAGTCCCGTGACTAGCCGGCCCTTTTCGCAGTATTTT.

The chain joins TRBV20-1 to TRBJ1-5; possible D gene TRBD1, 6 bases. This CDR3 comprises 14 residues. Trimming pared 3 bases from V and 3 bases from J, leaving 12 bases between. CDR1 is DFQATT and CDR2 is SNEGSKA in the germline V gene (reference sequence). CDR3 sequence reads: CSARPDSNNQPQHF. In nucleotides, the CDR3 is TGCAGTGCTAGGCCGGACAGTAACAATCAGCCCCAGCATTTT.